The 20 T cell receptor beta chains listed next were all sequenced from one sample in a study of T cell responses to AZD1222 COVID-19 vaccine. Profiled with immunoSEQ multiplex PCR; TCRdb holds only in-frame clones, not every one. The sample carries 75,000 to 90,000 clones, roughly 82% recorded once. The source material was peripheral blood, sampled on day 0 of AZD1222 vaccination. The receptors were gathered from an adult in good health.

The chain is built from TRBV6-6 and TRBJ1-1; no definite D call. The V gene's germline CDR1 is MNHNY and CDR2 SVGAGI (reference sequence). This CDR3 has 13 amino acids. The V and J ends lost 1 base and 1 base respectively, with 4 bases between them. This CDR3 reads CASSYYENTEAFF. In DNA, the CDR3 is TGTGCCAGCAGTTACTACGAGAACACTGAAGCTTTCTTT.

V gene TRBV6-2 or TRBV6-3 combines with J gene TRBJ2-1, with TRBD2 identical over 7 bases. The V segment lost 2 bases and the J segment 7 bases; nucleotides outside the gene matches: 5. Per germline, CDR1 MNHEY and CDR2 SVGEGT. The CDR3 spans 14 residues. The DNA of the CDR3 is TGTGCCAGCAGTTACGTGAGACTAGCAAATGAGCAGTTCTTC. Amino acid sequence: CASSYVRLANEQFF.

This chain uses TRBV5-1 with TRBJ2-1; 11 bases are a match to TRBD2. Trimming cost V 2 bases and J 10 bases; bases outside gene matches: 11. The V gene's germline CDR1 is SGHRS and CDR2 YFSETQ. The CDR3 consists of 16 residues. CDR3 in amino acids: CASSFQLAGGPREQFF. The DNA of the CDR3 is TGCGCCAGCAGCTTTCAGTTAGCGGGAGGGCCTCGAGAGCAGTTCTTC. Full variable domain (remainder filled in from reference TRBV5-1 and TRBJ2-1): KAGVTQTPRYLIKTRGQQVTLSCSPISGHRSVSWYQQTPGQGLQFLFEYFSETQRNKGNFPGRFSGRQFSNSRSEMNVSTLELGDSALYLCASSFQLAGGPREQFFGPGTRLTVL.

This sequence joins TRBV27 and TRBJ2-3; possibly TRBD2 for D (5 bases). The CDR3 spans 17 residues. Germline assignment: CDR1 MNHEY and CDR2 SMNVEV (reference sequence). Trimming cost V 5 bases and J 0 bases, with 18 bases left between them. The CDR3 coding sequence is TGTGCCAGCAGTCCCTCGGACTTTTTCTATAGCACAGATACGCAGTATTTT. Translation gives CASSPSDFFYSTDTQYF.

The chain uses TRBV6-5 and TRBJ2-7; D may correspond to TRBD1 or TRBD2 (6 bases each). V lost 8 bases and J lost 4, with 21 bases in between. The CDR3 consists of 15 residues. Per the germline V gene, CDR1 is MNHEY and CDR2 is SVGAGI. CDR3 sequence: CASDLEGGTAYEQYF. CDR3 bases: TGTGCCAGCGATCTTGAGGGGGGAACGGCTTACGAGCAGTACTTC.

The CDR3 sequence: CASSEDRAKETQYF. The CDR3 coding sequence is TGTGCCAGCAGTGAAGACAGGGCGAAAGAGACCCAGTACTTC. The V gene is TRBV6-1, the J gene TRBJ2-5; perhaps TRBD1 as D (6 bases). Germline CDR1 MNHNS, CDR2 SASEGT. Trimming removed 1 base at V and 3 bases at J, with 9 bases between. The CDR3 is 14 residues long.

The chain is built from TRBV27 and TRBJ1-2; a possible D gene is TRBD1 (6 bases). V was shortened by 1 base and J by 4 bases, with 13 bases between the two germline ends. Germline V gives CDR1 MNHEY, CDR2 SMNVEV (reference sequence). This CDR3 is 15 amino acids long. In DNA, the CDR3 is TGTGCCAGCAGTTTATGGCGGGGGCTCGGCTATGGCTACACCTTC. Encoded protein: CASSLWRGLGYGYTF.

The chain is built from TRBV2 and TRBJ1-4, with 7 positions matching TRBD1. The CDR3 covers 17 residues. Losses at the gene ends were 10 bases for V and 7 bases for J; bases not matched to a gene: 21. Germline CDR1 and CDR2: SNHLY and FYNNEI. CDR3 sequence (DNA): TGTGCCACCCTCCGCTCCCCCGACAGGGTAGCGGGTGAAAAACTGTTTTTT. Its protein is CATLRSPDRVAGEKLFF.

This chain uses TRBV9 with TRBJ2-2; D is perhaps TRBD2 (5 bases). CDR3 length equals 14 residues. The ends were cut back, 0 bases at V and 5 bases at J, with 8 bases in the middle. Germline CDR1 reads SGDLS; CDR2 reads YYNGEE. CDR3 loop: CASSVAGWTGELFF. The CDR3 bases are TGTGCCAGCAGCGTAGCGGGGTGGACCGGGGAGCTGTTTTTT. The variable domain in full, completed from reference TRBV9 and TRBJ2-2, reads DSGVTQTPKHLITATGQRVTLRCSPRSGDLSVYWYQQSLDQGLQFLIQYYNGEERAKGNILERFSAQQFPDLHSELNLSSLELGDSALYFCASSVAGWTGELFFGEGSRLTVL.

The J gene is TRBJ2-2, the V gene TRBV9; D is ambiguous. The CDR3 extends over 14 amino acids. Germline assignment: CDR1 SGDLS and CDR2 YYNGEE. V lost 3 bases to trimming and J lost 0 bases, with 6 bases between them. CDR3 sequence reads: CASSGRANTGELFF. The CDR3 DNA sequence: TGTGCCAGCAGCGGCCGGGCGAACACCGGGGAGCTGTTTTTT.

The CDR3: CASSEPRASGYTF. The CDR3 nucleotides read TGCGCCAGCAGTGAGCCGAGGGCATCTGGCTACACCTTC. The chain combines TRBV10-2 with TRBJ1-2; D not resolved. Per germline, CDR1 WSHSY and CDR2 SAAADI. This CDR3 has 13 amino acids. Between the trimmed V and J ends, which lost 2 bases and 7 bases, there was a span of 11 bases.

The chain joins TRBV2 to TRBJ1-5; D is unclear. The CDR3 consists of 13 residues. The V gene's germline CDR1 is SNHLY and CDR2 FYNNEI. The V and J ends lost 1 base and 7 bases respectively, with 8 bases between them. The CDR3 DNA reads TGTGCCAGCAGTGAAGGGTTAGGGCAGCCCCAGCATTTT. Translated, it gives CASSEGLGQPQHF. Full variable domain (remainder filled in from reference TRBV2 and TRBJ1-5): EPEVTQTPSHQVTQMGQEVILRCVPISNHLYFYWYRQILGQKVEFLVSFYNNEISEKSEIFDDQFSVERPDGSNFTLKIRSTKLEDSAMYFCASSEGLGQPQHFGDGTRLSIL.

This chain connects TRBV19 to TRBJ1-6; D not certain. Germline CDR1 and CDR2: LNHDA and SQIVND (reference sequence). V lost 5 bases, J lost 7 bases, and 12 bases lay in between. The CDR3 is 14 amino acids. The CDR3 here is CASSATGGNSPLHF. The CDR3 DNA reads as TGTGCCAGTAGTGCCACGGGCGGCAATTCACCCCTCCACTTT.

J is TRBJ2-7 and V is TRBV19; D ambiguous. The CDR3 consists of 11 residues. Trimming shortened V by 3 bases and J by 6 bases, and 6 bases separated the two germline ends. CDR1 and CDR2 from the germline V gene are LNHDA and SQIVND (reference sequence). DNA for the CDR3: TGTGCCAGTAGTATTAGGAGCGAGCAGTACTTC. Translating gives CASSIRSEQYF.

The rearrangement links TRBV5-6 to TRBJ1-3; possibly TRBD1 for D (5 bases). CDR1 SGHDT and CDR2 YYEEEE come from the germline V gene. CDR3 size: 17 residues. Between the trimmed V and J ends, which lost 6 bases and 0 bases, there was a span of 19 bases. CDR3 bases: TGTGCCAGCAACCTATTGTACAGGAACCACTCTGGAAACACCATATATTTT. The encoded protein is CASNLLYRNHSGNTIYF.

This clone has a single count. The rearrangement joins TRBV6-5 to TRBJ1-4; D is undetermined. V was clipped by 2 bases and J by 6 bases, with 7 bases between them. The CDR3 totals 13 residues. CDR1 is MNHEY and CDR2 is SVGAGI in the germline V gene. The CDR3 sequence is CASSYATYEKLFF. In DNA form, the CDR3 reads TGTGCCAGCAGTTACGCGACATATGAAAAACTGTTTTTT.

The chain uses TRBV5-4 and TRBJ1-2; 7 nucleotides match TRBD1. Germline values: CDR1 SGHNT, CDR2 YYREEE (reference sequence). Trimming removed 0 bases from V and 0 bases from J; junction bases left unmatched: 5. CDR3 length equals 16 residues. CDR3 sequence: CASSLAGDRANYGYTF. In nucleotides, the CDR3 is TGTGCCAGCAGCTTGGCCGGGGACAGAGCTAACTATGGCTACACCTTC.

About this clone itself: The junction departs from the called germline gene at one end, perhaps through a read error. This chain connects TRBV7-7 to TRBJ1-1, with 8 bases identical to TRBD1. The CDR3 length is 15 residues. Germline V lookup: CDR1 SSHAT, CDR2 FNYEAQ (reference sequence). CDR3 residues: CASSKPTGENTEAFF. The CDR3 bases are TGTGCTAGCAGCAAACCGACAGGGGAGAACACTGAAGCTTTCTTT.

The chain uses TRBV9 and TRBJ2-7; tentative D call: TRBD1 (6 bases). With 1 base removed from V and 3 bases from J, the gap between germline ends came to 14 bases. From germline, CDR1 is SGDLS and CDR2 YYNGEE. The length of the CDR3 is 15 residues. CDR3 nucleotides: TGTGCCAGCAGCGTAACCGGGACACCGGGCTACGAGCAGTACTTC. Translated, it gives CASSVTGTPGYEQYF. Filled out from reference TRBV9 and TRBJ2-7, the complete variable domain reads DSGVTQTPKHLITATGQRVTLRCSPRSGDLSVYWYQQSLDQGLQFLIQYYNGEERAKGNILERFSAQQFPDLHSELNLSSLELGDSALYFCASSVTGTPGYEQYFGPGTRLTVT.

This clone was observed once. This sequence joins TRBV2 and TRBJ2-5; 9 bases agree with TRBD1. The CDR3 extends over 14 amino acids. Germline CDR1 reads SNHLY; CDR2 reads FYNNEI. The J segment lost 6 bases and the V segment lost 8 bases, leaving 10 bases of the junction unmatched. CDR3 in DNA: TGTGCCAGCGGGGATACACAGGGGGCAAAGACCCAGTACTTC. It yields the protein CASGDTQGAKTQYF.